The next 12 T cell receptor beta chains were all read from a single sample in a study of T cells in narcolepsy. This table comes from immunoSEQ multiplex PCR, and its TCRdb copy is limited to in-frame clones, with some not included. In the table there are about 32,000 clones, approximately 90% of which are singletons. Sequences were obtained from CD45RA- memory CD4+ T cells from PBMCs. Receptors were obtained from a human donor with narcolepsy.

This sequence joins TRBV28 and TRBJ2-1; 13 bases map to TRBD2. J gave up 3 bases and V 5 bases, and 4 bases lay outside the gene matches. CDR1 MDHEN and CDR2 SYDVKM come from the germline V gene. The CDR3 runs 16 residues. The CDR3: CASSMTSGRLYNEQFF. The CDR3 DNA is TGTGCCAGCAGTATGACTAGCGGGAGGCTCTACAATGAGCAGTTCTTC.

The CDR3 DNA is TGTGCCATCAGTGAGGGATTTAACTATGGCTACACCTTC. As protein: CAISEGFNYGYTF. This chain links TRBV10-3 with TRBJ1-2; D is unresolved. The CDR3 loop spans 13 amino acids. Germline-derived CDR1 and CDR2 are ENHRY and SYGVKD. The V gene lost 2 bases and the J gene lost 1 base, with 5 bases spanning the gap.

For the CDR3, the DNA is TGTGCCAGCGGGAACACCGGGGAGCTGTTTTTT. Its protein product is CASGNTGELFF. This chain connects TRBV19 to TRBJ2-2; D is uncertain. Germline V CDR1 and CDR2: LNHDA, SQIVND (reference sequence). Deletions cut 9 bases from V and 1 base from J, with 3 bases between. The length of the CDR3 is 11 residues.

The V gene is TRBV5-4, the J gene TRBJ2-5, with D possibly matching TRBD1 (6 bases). CDR1 is SGHNT, CDR2 YYREEE, per germline (reference sequence). The CDR3 consists of 14 residues. Trimming removed 3 bases at V and 1 base at J, with 10 bases between. The chain's CDR3 is CASSSGTSQETQYF. The CDR3 bases are TGTGCCAGCAGCTCAGGGACATCCCAAGAGACCCAGTACTTC.

V usage is TRBV7-9 and J usage is TRBJ1-1; D is unclear. Trimming left V 3 bases short and J 4 bases short, with 6 bases between. CDR3 length: 12 amino acids. Germline CDR1 SEHNR, CDR2 FQNEAQ (reference sequence). The chain's CDR3 is CASSFRSTEAFF. The DNA of the CDR3 is TGTGCCAGCAGCTTTAGGTCCACTGAAGCTTTCTTT.

J is TRBJ2-7 and V is TRBV2; TRBD1 is a possible D gene (6 bases). The CDR3 contains 12 residues. Germline lookup yields CDR1 SNHLY and CDR2 FYNNEI. V was pared by 6 bases and J by 2 bases, with 8 bases between. The CDR3 region is CASRDRTYEQYF. The CDR3 region has the DNA TGTGCCAGCAGGGACAGAACCTACGAGCAGTACTTC. The full variable domain, with the rest looked up from reference TRBV2 and TRBJ2-7, is EPEVTQTPSHQVTQMGQEVILRCVPISNHLYFYWYRQILGQKVEFLVSFYNNEISEKSEIFDDQFSVERPDGSNFTLKIRSTKLEDSAMYFCASRDRTYEQYFGPGTRLTVT.

The CDR3 bases are TGTGCCACCGGACGGACAGGGTATGGCTACACCTTC. It translates to CATGRTGYGYTF. The chain carries TRBV15 and TRBJ1-2; 8 bases agree with TRBD1. V trimming: 8 bases; J trimming: 5 bases; junction bases outside the gene matches: 4. From germline, CDR1 is LNHNV and CDR2 YYDKDF (reference sequence). This CDR3 is built from 12 residues.

For the CDR3, the DNA is TGTGCCAGCACGGAGGGCCCCGGGTACGAGCAGTACTTC. Translation gives CASTEGPGYEQYF. The chain couples TRBV6-5 to TRBJ2-7, with D tentatively TRBD2 (6 bases). Trimming stripped 7 bases from V and 4 bases from J, with 14 bases between. Germline values: CDR1 MNHEY, CDR2 SVGAGI. The CDR3 runs 13 residues.

This chain uses TRBV9 with TRBJ1-5; tentative D call: TRBD1 (5 bases). CDR1 is SGDLS, CDR2 YYNGEE, per germline. This CDR3 has 17 residues. Trimming took off 4 bases at V and 2 bases at J, with 19 bases between the two ends. CDR3 residues: CASSPGGSQDGNQPQHF. In nucleotides, the CDR3 is TGTGCCAGCAGCCCCGGGGGGAGCCAGGATGGCAATCAGCCCCAGCATTTT.

As to this clone: An end of the junction does not agree with germline; a read error may underlie this. The chain recombines TRBV7-7 with TRBJ2-1; TRBD2 matches 9 bases. CDR3 length: 15 amino acids. The V gene's germline CDR1 is SSHAT and CDR2 FNYEAQ (reference sequence). The CDR3: CASSLDSGSSGEQFF. CDR3 DNA: TGTGCTAGCAGCTTAGATAGCGGGAGTTCGGGAGAGCAGTTCTTC.

This clone has just one count. The junction departs from germline at one end; a sequencing error may be responsible. The chain links TRBV6-5 to TRBJ2-7, with D perhaps being TRBD1 or TRBD2 (5 bases each). This CDR3 contains 14 residues. Germline assignment: CDR1 MNHEY and CDR2 SVGAGI. The CDR3 DNA follows: TGTGCCAGCAGTCACTCCGGGACGACGGGGGAGCAGTACTTC. As protein: CASSHSGTTGEQYF.

The chain employs TRBV19 and TRBJ1-2; a possible D gene is TRBD1 (5 bases). CDR1 is LNHDA, CDR2 SQIVND, per germline (reference sequence). This CDR3 spans 13 amino acids. V was shortened by 6 bases and J by 7 bases, with 15 bases between the two germline ends. CDR3 sequence (DNA): TGTGCCAGTAGAGAATCCAGGGAGAGTGGCTACACCTTC. Encoded protein: CASRESRESGYTF. The variable domain in full, completed from reference TRBV19 and TRBJ1-2, reads DGGITQSPKYLFRKEGQNVTLSCEQNLNHDAMYWYRQDPGQGLRLIYYSQIVNDFQKGDIAEGYSVSREKKESFPLTVTSAQKNPTAFYLCASRESRESGYTFGSGTRLTVV.